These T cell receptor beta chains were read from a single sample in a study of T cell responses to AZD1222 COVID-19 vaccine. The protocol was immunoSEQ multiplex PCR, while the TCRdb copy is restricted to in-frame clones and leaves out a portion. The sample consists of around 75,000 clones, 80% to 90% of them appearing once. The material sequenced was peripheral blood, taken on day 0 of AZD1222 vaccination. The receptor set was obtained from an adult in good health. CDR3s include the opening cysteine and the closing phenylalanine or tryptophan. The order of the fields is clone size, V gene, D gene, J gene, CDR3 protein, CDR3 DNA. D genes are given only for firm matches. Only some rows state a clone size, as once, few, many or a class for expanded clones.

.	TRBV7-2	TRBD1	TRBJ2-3	CASSLSHRGAGGDTQYF	TGTGCCAGCAGCTTAAGCCACAGGGGGGCTGGGGGAGATACGCAGTATTTT
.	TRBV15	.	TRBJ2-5	CATSRGRGREGETETQYF	TGTGCCACCAGCAGAGGTAGAGGGCGCGAAGGGGAGACAGAGACCCAGTACTTC
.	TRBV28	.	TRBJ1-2	CASSSTAVNYGYTF	TGTGCCAGCAGTTCGACGGCCGTTAACTATGGCTACACCTTC
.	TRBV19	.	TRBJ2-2	CASRGGKNTGELFF	TGTGCCAGTAGAGGGGGGAAGAACACCGGGGAGCTGTTTTTT
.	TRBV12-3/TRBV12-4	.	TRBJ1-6	CASSGLTGGPLHF	TGTGCCAGCAGCGGTCTTACGGGGGGACCCCTCCACTTT
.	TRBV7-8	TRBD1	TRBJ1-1	CASSLADRAGTEAFF	TGTGCCAGCAGCTTAGCAGACAGGGCGGGCACTGAAGCTTTCTTT
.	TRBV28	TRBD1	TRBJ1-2	CASSQDRGRGYTF	TGTGCCAGCAGCCAAGACAGGGGGCGAGGCTACACCTTC
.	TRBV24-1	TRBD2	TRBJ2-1	CATSDGGASGYSYNEQFF	TGTGCCACCAGTGATGGGGGCGCTAGCGGGTACTCCTACAATGAGCAGTTCTTC
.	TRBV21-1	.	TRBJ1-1	CAQATTGMNTEAFF	TGTGCCCAGGCCACTACAGGCATGAACACTGAAGCTTTCTTT
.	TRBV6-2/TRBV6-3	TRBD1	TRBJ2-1	CASSPTGGPYNEQFF	TGTGCCAGCAGTCCCACAGGGGGCCCTTACAATGAGCAGTTCTTC
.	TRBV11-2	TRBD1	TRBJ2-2	CASSFRRGTGELFF	TGTGCCAGCAGCTTCCGCAGGGGGACCGGGGAGCTGTTTTTT
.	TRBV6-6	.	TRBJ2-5	CASSYGGAGYKETQYF	TGTGCCAGCAGTTACGGGGGGGCTGGGTACAAAGAGACCCAGTACTTC
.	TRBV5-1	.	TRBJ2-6	CASSLKSSGANVLTF	TGCGCCAGCAGCTTGAAGAGCTCTGGGGCCAACGTCCTGACTTTC
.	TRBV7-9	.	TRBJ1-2	CASSLGGINYGYTF	TGTGCCAGCAGCTTAGGCGGTATTAACTATGGTTACACCTTC
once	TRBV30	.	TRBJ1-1	CAWSYGKNTEAFF	TGTGCCTGGAGTTATGGCAAGAACACTGAAGCTTTCTTT
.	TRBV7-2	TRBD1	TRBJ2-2	CASSGRDRGIGSGELFF	TGTGCCAGCAGCGGCCGGGACAGGGGCATCGGGTCCGGGGAGCTGTTTTTT
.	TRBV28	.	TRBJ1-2	CASSSSENYGYTF	TGTGCCAGCAGTTCCTCAGAGAACTATGGCTACACCTTC
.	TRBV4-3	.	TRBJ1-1	CASSLSFGTSEAFF	TGCGCCAGCAGCCTATCCTTCGGGACCTCGGAAGCTTTCTTT
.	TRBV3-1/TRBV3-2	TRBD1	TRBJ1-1	CASSQGGSGRGQQAFF	TGTGCCAGCAGCCAAGGGGGGTCCGGCCGGGGACAGCAGGCTTTCTTT
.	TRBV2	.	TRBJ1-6	CASSFATTSSPLHF	TGTGCCAGCAGTTTCGCTACGACGTCTTCACCCCTCCACTTT
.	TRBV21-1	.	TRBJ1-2	CASSKPSTTGANYGYTF	TGTGCCAGCAGCAAACCATCGACGACAGGGGCTAACTATGGCTACACCTTC
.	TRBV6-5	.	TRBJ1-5	CASTIGGRSQPQHF	TGTGCCAGCACCATTGGTGGCCGGAGTCAGCCCCAGCATTTT
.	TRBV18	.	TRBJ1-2	CASSPPIQDYGYTF	TGTGCCAGCTCACCACCTATACAGGACTATGGCTACACCTTC
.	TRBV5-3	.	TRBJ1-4	CARRSTGIGCEKLFF	TGTGCCAGAAGGTCTACCGGGATAGGATGCGAAAAACTGTTTTTT
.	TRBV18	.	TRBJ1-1	CASSPGRGDRAEAFF	TGTGCCAGCTCCCCGGGCCGAGGGGATCGGGCTGAAGCTTTCTTT
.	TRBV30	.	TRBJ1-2	CAWSVSGRGGYTF	TGTGCCTGGAGTGTATCGGGACGAGGAGGCTACACCTTC
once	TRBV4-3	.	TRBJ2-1	CASSSRNYGYNEQFF	TGCGCCAGCAGCTCCCGTAACTACGGCTACAATGAGCAGTTCTTC
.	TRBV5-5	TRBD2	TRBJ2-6	CASRYGGVSAGANVLTF	TGTGCCAGCAGGTACGGGGGGGTTAGTGCTGGGGCCAACGTCCTGACTTTC
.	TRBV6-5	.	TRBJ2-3	CASKPWGGHTQYF	TGTGCCAGCAAACCTTGGGGGGGGCATACGCAGTATTTT
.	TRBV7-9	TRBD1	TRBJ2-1	CASSPRGTGDNEQFF	TGTGCCAGCAGCCCCCGGGGGACAGGAGACAATGAGCAGTTCTTC
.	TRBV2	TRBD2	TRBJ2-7	CASSQAGGGNEQYF	TGTGCCAGCAGTCAAGCGGGGGGAGGGAATGAGCAGTACTTC
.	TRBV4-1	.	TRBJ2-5	CASSQTGPETQYF	TGCGCCAGCAGCCAAACAGGGCCGGAGACCCAGTACTTC
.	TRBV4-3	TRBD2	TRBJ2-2	CASSQVWGGTGELFF	TGCGCCAGCAGCCAAGTGTGGGGGGGGACCGGGGAGCTGTTTTTT
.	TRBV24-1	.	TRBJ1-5	CATSDRRAQHF	TGTGCCACCAGTGACCGGAGGGCCCAGCATTTT
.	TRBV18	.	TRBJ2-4	CASSPQNVGGGHKNIQYF	TGTGCCAGCTCACCTCAAAATGTCGGAGGGGGCCACAAAAACATTCAGTACTTC
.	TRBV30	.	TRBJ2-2	CAWSVPGRDTGELFF	TGTGCCTGGAGTGTACCCGGCCGTGACACCGGGGAGCTGTTTTTT